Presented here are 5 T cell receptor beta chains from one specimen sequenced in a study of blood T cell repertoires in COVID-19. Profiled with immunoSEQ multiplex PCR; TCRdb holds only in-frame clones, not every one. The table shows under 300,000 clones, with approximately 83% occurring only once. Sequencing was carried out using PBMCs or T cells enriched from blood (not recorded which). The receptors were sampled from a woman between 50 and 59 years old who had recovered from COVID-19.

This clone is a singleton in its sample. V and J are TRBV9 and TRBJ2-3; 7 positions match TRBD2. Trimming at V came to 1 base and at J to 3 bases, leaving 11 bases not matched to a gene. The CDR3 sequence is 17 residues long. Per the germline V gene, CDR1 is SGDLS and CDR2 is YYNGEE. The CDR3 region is CASSVSLGGRGTDTQYF. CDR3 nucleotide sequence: TGTGCCAGCAGCGTAAGCTTAGGAGGGCGGGGGACAGATACGCAGTATTTT.

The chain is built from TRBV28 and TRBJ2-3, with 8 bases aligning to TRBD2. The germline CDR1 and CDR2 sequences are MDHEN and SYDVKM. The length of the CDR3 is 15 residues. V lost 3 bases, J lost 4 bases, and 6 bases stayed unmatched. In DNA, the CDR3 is TGTGCCAGCAGTTTCCTAGCGGGCCTCCCAGATACGCAGTATTTT. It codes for CASSFLAGLPDTQYF.

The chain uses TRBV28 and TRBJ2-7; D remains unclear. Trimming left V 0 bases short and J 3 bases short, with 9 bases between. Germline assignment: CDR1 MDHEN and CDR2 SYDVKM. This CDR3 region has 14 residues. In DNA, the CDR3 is TGTGCCAGCAGTTTATGGGGCAGCCACTACGAGCAGTACTTC. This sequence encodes CASSLWGSHYEQYF.

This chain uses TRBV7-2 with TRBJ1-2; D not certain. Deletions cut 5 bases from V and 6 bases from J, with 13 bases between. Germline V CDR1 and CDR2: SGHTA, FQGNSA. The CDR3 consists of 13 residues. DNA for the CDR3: TGTGCCAGCAGCCCCAACGCTCAGAATGGCTACACCTTC. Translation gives CASSPNAQNGYTF.

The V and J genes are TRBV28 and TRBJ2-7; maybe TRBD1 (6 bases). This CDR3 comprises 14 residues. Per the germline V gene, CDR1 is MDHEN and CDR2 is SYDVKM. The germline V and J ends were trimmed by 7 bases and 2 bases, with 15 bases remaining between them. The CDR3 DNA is TGTGCCAGCACCCCGCTACAGGGTACCTACGAGCAGTACTTC. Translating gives CASTPLQGTYEQYF.